This is a list of T cell receptor beta chains from one sample in a study of blood T cells in healthy people across ages. TCRdb itself ran the 5' RACE reads through MiXCR, one entry per CDR3 protein. This table holds some 920,000 distinct CDR3 sequences, about 53% found once. The sequenced sample was blood. Source of these receptors: a woman aged 55 to 70 in good health. CDR3s include the opening cysteine and the closing phenylalanine or tryptophan. The order of the fields is D gene, CDR3 length, V gene, J gene, clone size, CDR3 DNA, CDR3 protein. A D gene is named only where the DNA matches it firmly. Expanded clones are given a class, and other clones once, few, many or no size at all.

>TRBD2|15|TRBV7-7|TRBJ2-1|-
TGTGCCAGCAGCTTAATCGTGGGAGGGCCGGGGGAGCAGTTCTTC
CASSLIVGGPGEQFF
>TRBD2|16|TRBV28|TRBJ2-7|few
TGTGCCAGCACGGAAACTGGACTAGCGGGAGAGAACGAGCAGTACTTC
CASTETGLAGENEQYF
>TRBD2|15|TRBV9|TRBJ2-3|few
TGTGCCAGCAGCGCCAGCGGGAGGGCGGTAGATACGCAGTATTTT
CASSASGRAVDTQYF
>TRBD2|19|TRBV28|TRBJ2-5|-
TGTGACAGCAATTCCGGCAGGGAGGGAGGGTTACCGTACGAAGAGACCCAGTACTTC
CDSNSGREGGLPYEETQYF
>-|16|TRBV6-2/TRBV6-3|TRBJ2-1|-
TGTGCCAGCAGTTACTTTGCTATAAGTTCCTACAATGAGCAGTTCTTC
CASSYFAISSYNEQFF
>-|14|TRBV5-1|TRBJ2-3|-
TGCGTCAGCAGCTTGCAGGGAAGCACAGATACGCAGTATTTT
CVSSLQGSTDTQYF
>-|15|TRBV11-2|TRBJ2-5|-
TGTGCCAGCAACCAGGGAGGTGGGATCCAAGAGACCCAGTACTTC
CASNQGGGIQETQYF
>TRBD2|13|TRBV2|TRBJ2-7|-
TGTGCCAGCAGTGACGAGCGGGAGTACGAGCAGTACTTC
CASSDEREYEQYF
>-|18|TRBV4-2|TRBJ2-5|-
TGTGCCAGCAGCCAAGATCCTACGGGCAGGGGGGCCCAAGAGACCCAGTACTTC
CASSQDPTGRGAQETQYF
>TRBD2|18|TRBV24-1|TRBJ2-3|-
TGTGCCACCAGTGATTTGAGGGGGCGGGAGGGCCTGAAAGATACGCAGTATTTT
CATSDLRGREGLKDTQYF
>-|13|TRBV25-1|TRBJ2-3|few
TGTGCCAGCAGTGGAACCCTCACAGATACGCAGTATTTT
CASSGTLTDTQYF
>-|16|TRBV7-9|TRBJ2-1|-
TGTGCCAGCAGCCGCCGGGTCTGGACTGCATGGAATGAGCAGTTCTTC
CASSRRVWTAWNEQFF
>-|14|TRBV5-1|TRBJ1-6|few
TGCGCCAGCAGTCTTAGGACTCAAGATTCACCCCTCCACTTT
CASSLRTQDSPLHF
>-|18|TRBV7-9|TRBJ1-2|-
TGTGCCAGCAGCTTATCCGCGAGGGGTCAGCACCGTAACTATGGCTACACCTTC
CASSLSARGQHRNYGYTF
>-|12|TRBV5-1|TRBJ2-5|-
TGCGCCCCCAGGACGGCACAAGAGACCCAGTACTTC
CAPRTAQETQYF
>-|15|TRBV10-3|TRBJ1-4|few
TGTGCCATCACTTCGGATCCCGGGGCTAATGAAAAACTGTTTTTT
CAITSDPGANEKLFF
>-|13|TRBV5-6|TRBJ1-2|-
TGTGCCAGCGAGGGGGTGAGAAACTATGGCTACACCTTC
CASEGVRNYGYTF
>TRBD2|16|TRBV20-1|TRBJ2-7|-
TGCAGTGCTCCCCACCGACTAGCGGGTAAATCCTACAAGCAGTACTTC
CSAPHRLAGKSYKQYF
>-|16|TRBV7-2|TRBJ2-7|-
TGTGCCAGCAGCTTATCCATAGCGGCCGCCTCCTACGAGCAGTACTTC
CASSLSIAAASYEQYF
>-|16|TRBV5-1|TRBJ2-3|-
TGCGCCAGCAGCTTGGTAGCCAGCGGGAGCACAGATACGCAGTATTTT
CASSLVASGSTDTQYF
>-|13|TRBV29-1|TRBJ2-6|few
TGCAGCGTGGGTTACTCTGGGGCCAACGTCCTGACTTTC
CSVGYSGANVLTF
>TRBD2|15|TRBV10-3|TRBJ2-7|-
TGTGCCATCAGTGATTCGACTAGCGGGAGTTACGAGCAGTACTTC
CAISDSTSGSYEQYF
>-|16|TRBV21-1|TRBJ1-1|once
TGTGCCAGCAGCGAGCCGGAGGACGGTGGGTGGACTGAAGCTTTCTTT
CASSEPEDGGWTEAFF
>-|14|TRBV7-7|TRBJ2-2|-
TGTGCCAGCAGCTTAGCGATGGGAACCGGGGAGCTGTTTTTT
CASSLAMGTGELFF
>TRBD2|15|TRBV29-1|TRBJ2-3|few
TGCAGCGTTCCTGGACTAGATCCTAGCACAGATACGCAGTATTTT
CSVPGLDPSTDTQYF
>TRBD2|17|TRBV20-1|TRBJ2-1|-
TGCAGTGCTAGAGGTAGTAGCGGGAGGGTCTTTGGCAATGAGCAGTTCTTC
CSARGSSGRVFGNEQFF
>-|15|TRBV13|TRBJ2-7|-
TGTGCCAGCAGCTCGTATGACCTCAGCCCCTACGAGCAGTACTTC
CASSSYDLSPYEQYF
>-|14|TRBV27|TRBJ1-2|-
TGTGCCAGCAGTTCTAGCGGGACGTCTGGAGGCTACACCTTC
CASSSSGTSGGYTF
>-|14|TRBV11-2|TRBJ2-1|-
TGTGCCAGCAGCTTAGTGGTCCAGTGGAATGAGCAGTTCTTC
CASSLVVQWNEQFF
>-|14|TRBV10-3|TRBJ2-7|few
TGTGCCATCAGTGAGGGCCGGGAACGCGACGAGCAGTACTTC
CAISEGRERDEQYF
>-|16|TRBV6-5|TRBJ2-1|-
TGTGCCAGCAGTTACTCTCCCAACAGACTTACGGTCGAGCAGTTCTTC
CASSYSPNRLTVEQFF
>-|11|TRBV24-1|TRBJ2-7|once
TGTGCCACCCGACACGCAAGCGAGCAGTACTTC
CATRHASEQYF
>-|14|TRBV6-2/TRBV6-3|TRBJ1-1|-
TGTGCCAGCAGTTCTTTCCCCCCGAACACTGAAGCTTTCTTT
CASSSFPPNTEAFF
>TRBD2|15|TRBV10-3|TRBJ2-3|few
TGTGCCATCAGTGATCGGGCGGGAGCGACAGATACGCAGTATTTT
CAISDRAGATDTQYF
>TRBD2|15|TRBV6-6|TRBJ2-7|few
TGTGCCAGCAGGGGACTAGCGGAGGGGTCCTACGAGCAGTACTTC
CASRGLAEGSYEQYF
>TRBD1|17|TRBV5-1|TRBJ2-3|few
TGCGCCAGCAGCCCCCTCCCGACAGGGTCCCTCACAGATACGCAGTATTTT
CASSPLPTGSLTDTQYF
>-|15|TRBV5-1|TRBJ2-3|-
TGTGCCAGCAGCTTGGCCAGGGGTGGCACAGATACGCAGTATTTT
CASSLARGGTDTQYF
>TRBD2|15|TRBV10-3|TRBJ2-7|few
TGTGCCATCAGTGGATGGACTAGCGGGGGGTACGAGCAGTACTTC
CAISGWTSGGYEQYF
>-|15|TRBV20-1|TRBJ2-7|-
TGCAGTGCTACCACCCAGGCGGGACAGTCCTACGAGCAGTACTTC
CSATTQAGQSYEQYF
>-|13|TRBV4-1|TRBJ2-1|few
TGCGCCAGCAGCCAGCCCACTAGAGATGAGCAGTTCTTC
CASSQPTRDEQFF
>-|13|TRBV29-1|TRBJ2-1|-
TGCAGCGTTGACGCGAGCGGCCCAAATGAGCAGTTCTTC
CSVDASGPNEQFF
>-|12|TRBV28|TRBJ1-2|-
TGTGCCAGCAGTCAAACCATATATGGCTACACCTTC
CASSQTIYGYTF